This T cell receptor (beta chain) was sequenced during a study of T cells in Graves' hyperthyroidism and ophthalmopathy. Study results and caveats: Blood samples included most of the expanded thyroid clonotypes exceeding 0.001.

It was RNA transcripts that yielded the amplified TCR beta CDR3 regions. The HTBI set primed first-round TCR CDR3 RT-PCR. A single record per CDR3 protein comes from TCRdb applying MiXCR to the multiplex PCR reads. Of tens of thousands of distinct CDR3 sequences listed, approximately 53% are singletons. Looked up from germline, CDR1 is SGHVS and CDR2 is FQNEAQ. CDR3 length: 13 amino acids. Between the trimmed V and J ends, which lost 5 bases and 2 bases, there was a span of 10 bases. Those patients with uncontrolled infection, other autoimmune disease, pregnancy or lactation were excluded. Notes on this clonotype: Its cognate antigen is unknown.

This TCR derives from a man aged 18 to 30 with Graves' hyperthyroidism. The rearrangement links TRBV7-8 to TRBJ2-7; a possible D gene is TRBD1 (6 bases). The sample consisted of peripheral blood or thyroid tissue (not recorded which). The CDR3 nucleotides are TGTGCCAGCAGCGCGACAGGACCCTACGAGCAGTACTTC. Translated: CASSATGPYEQYF.